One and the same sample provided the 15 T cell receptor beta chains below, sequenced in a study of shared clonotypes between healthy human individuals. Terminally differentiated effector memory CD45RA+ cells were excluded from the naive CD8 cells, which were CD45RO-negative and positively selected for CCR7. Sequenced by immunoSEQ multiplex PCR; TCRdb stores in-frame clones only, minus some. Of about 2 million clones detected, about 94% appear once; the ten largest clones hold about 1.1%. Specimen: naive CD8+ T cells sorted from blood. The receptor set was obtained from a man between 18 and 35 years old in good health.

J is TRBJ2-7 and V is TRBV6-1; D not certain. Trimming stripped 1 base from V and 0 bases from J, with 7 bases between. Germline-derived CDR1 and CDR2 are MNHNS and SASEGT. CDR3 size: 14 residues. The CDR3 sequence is CASSEGASSYEQYF. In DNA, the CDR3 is TGTGCCAGCAGTGAAGGGGCTAGCTCCTACGAGCAGTACTTC.

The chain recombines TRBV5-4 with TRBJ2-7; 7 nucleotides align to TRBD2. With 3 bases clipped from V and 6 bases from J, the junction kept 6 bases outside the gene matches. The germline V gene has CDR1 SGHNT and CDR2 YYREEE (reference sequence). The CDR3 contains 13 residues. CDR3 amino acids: CASSSPSGIEQYF. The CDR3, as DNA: TGTGCCAGCAGCTCCCCGAGCGGGATCGAGCAGTACTTC.

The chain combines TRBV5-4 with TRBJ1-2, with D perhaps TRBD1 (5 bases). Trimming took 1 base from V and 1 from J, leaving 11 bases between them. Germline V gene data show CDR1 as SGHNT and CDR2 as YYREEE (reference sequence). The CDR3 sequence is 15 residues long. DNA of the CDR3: TGTGCCAGCAGCTTGTTTGGGGGATTTAACTATGGCTACACCTTC. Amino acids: CASSLFGGFNYGYTF.

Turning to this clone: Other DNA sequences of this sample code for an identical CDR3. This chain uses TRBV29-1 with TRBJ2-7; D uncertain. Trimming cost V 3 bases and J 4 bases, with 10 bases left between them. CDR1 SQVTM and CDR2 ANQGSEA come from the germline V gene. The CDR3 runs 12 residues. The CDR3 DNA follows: TGCAGCGTTGAGTTAGGCGGATACGAGCAGTACTTC. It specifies CSVELGGYEQYF.

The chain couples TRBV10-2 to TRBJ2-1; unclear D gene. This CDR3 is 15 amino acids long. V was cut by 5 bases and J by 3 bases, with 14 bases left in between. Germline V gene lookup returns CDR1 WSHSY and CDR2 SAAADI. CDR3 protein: CASSPGVGYYNEQFF. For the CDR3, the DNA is TGCGCCAGCAGTCCCGGCGTGGGATACTACAATGAGCAGTTCTTC.

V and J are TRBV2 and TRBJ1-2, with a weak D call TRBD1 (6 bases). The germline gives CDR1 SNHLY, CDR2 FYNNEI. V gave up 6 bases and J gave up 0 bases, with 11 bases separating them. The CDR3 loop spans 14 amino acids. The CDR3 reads CASRDWTANYGYTF. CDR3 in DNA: TGTGCCAGCAGGGATTGGACAGCTAACTATGGCTACACCTTC.

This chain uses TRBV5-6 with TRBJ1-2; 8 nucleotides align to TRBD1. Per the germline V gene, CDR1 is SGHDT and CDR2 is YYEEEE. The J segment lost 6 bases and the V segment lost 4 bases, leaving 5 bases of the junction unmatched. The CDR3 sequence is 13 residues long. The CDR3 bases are TGTGCCAGCAGCACCGGACAGGGTGATGGCTACACCTTC. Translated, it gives CASSTGQGDGYTF.

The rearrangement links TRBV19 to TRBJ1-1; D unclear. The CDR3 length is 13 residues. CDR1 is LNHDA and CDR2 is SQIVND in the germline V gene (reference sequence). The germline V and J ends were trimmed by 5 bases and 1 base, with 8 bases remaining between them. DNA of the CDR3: TGTGCCAGTAGTGAGGGTTCGAACACTGAAGCTTTCTTT. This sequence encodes CASSEGSNTEAFF.

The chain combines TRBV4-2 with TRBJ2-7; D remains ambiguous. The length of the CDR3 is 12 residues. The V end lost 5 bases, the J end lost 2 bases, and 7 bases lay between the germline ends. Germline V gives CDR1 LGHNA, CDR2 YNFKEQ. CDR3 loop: CASSANTYEQYF. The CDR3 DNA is TGTGCCAGCAGCGCGAACACCTACGAGCAGTACTTC.

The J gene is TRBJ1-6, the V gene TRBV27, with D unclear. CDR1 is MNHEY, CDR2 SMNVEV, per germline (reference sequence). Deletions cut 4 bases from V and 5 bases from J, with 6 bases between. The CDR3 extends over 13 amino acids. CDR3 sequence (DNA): TGTGCCAGCAGTTACAGTAATAATTCACCCCTCCACTTT. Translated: CASSYSNNSPLHF.

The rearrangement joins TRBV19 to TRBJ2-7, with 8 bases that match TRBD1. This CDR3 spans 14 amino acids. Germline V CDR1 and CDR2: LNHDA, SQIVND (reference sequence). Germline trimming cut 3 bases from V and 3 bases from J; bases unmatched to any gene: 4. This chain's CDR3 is CASSIGTGFYEQYF. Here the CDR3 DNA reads TGTGCCAGTAGTATCGGGACAGGTTTCTACGAGCAGTACTTC. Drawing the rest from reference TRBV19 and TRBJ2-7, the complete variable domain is DGGITQSPKYLFRKEGQNVTLSCEQNLNHDAMYWYRQDPGQGLRLIYYSQIVNDFQKGDIAEGYSVSREKKESFPLTVTSAQKNPTAFYLCASSIGTGFYEQYFGPGTRLTVT.

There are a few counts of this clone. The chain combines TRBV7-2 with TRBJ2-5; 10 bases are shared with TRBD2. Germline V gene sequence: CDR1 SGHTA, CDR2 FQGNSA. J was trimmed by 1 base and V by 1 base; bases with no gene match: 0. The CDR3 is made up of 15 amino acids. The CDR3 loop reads CASSLGTSGQETQYF. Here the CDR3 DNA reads TGTGCCAGCAGCTTAGGGACTAGCGGCCAAGAGACCCAGTACTTC.

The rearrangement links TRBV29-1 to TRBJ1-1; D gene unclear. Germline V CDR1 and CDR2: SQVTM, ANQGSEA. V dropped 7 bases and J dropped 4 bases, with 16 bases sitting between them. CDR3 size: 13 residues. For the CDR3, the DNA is TGCAGCGAGGAAAGGGAGTCCGTCACTGAAGCTTTCTTT. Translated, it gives CSEERESVTEAFF.

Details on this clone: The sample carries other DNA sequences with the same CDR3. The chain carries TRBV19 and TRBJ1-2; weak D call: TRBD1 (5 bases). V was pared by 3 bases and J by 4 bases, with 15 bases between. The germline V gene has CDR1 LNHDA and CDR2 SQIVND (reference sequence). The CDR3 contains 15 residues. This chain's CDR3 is CASSIGQGSTYGYTF. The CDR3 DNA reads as TGTGCCAGTAGTATCGGGCAGGGATCTACCTATGGCTACACCTTC.

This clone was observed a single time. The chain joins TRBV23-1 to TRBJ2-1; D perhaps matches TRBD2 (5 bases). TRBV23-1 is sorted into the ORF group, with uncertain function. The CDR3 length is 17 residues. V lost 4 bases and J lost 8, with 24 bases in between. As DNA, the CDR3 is TGCGCCAGCAGTCCACCCCATGGCGGCGAGCTTAGCGATGAGCAGTTCTTC. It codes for CASSPPHGGELSDEQFF.